These 16 T cell receptor beta chains were sequenced from one sample in a study of T cell responses to AZD1222 COVID-19 vaccine. TCRdb's table, derived via immunoSEQ multiplex PCR, lists solely in-frame clones and lacks some. This repertoire shows some 120,000 clones, approximately 88% found once; its top ten account for 5% to 7%. Source: peripheral blood, taken 28 days after the second AZD1222 dose. The source is an adult who received the AZD1222 COVID-19 vaccine.

The rearrangement links TRBV6-4 to TRBJ1-5; D is perhaps TRBD1 (6 bases). CDR3 length equals 13 residues. Germline V gene lookup returns CDR1 MRHNA and CDR2 SNTAGT. Trimming shortened V by 4 bases and J by 7 bases, and 11 bases separated the two germline ends. CDR3 bases: TGTGCCAGCAGTGTTAGGGGGGAACAGCCCCAGCATTTT. Translated: CASSVRGEQPQHF.

The rearrangement joins TRBV7-2 to TRBJ1-2, with 9 bases fitting TRBD1. Trimming took 5 bases from V and 5 from J; bases not matched to a gene: 12. Looked up from germline, CDR1 is SGHTA and CDR2 is FQGNSA. This CDR3 contains 16 residues. The CDR3, as DNA: TGTGCCAGCAGCCCCGGGACAGGGCCCCAAATTTATGGCTACACCTTC. Its protein is CASSPGTGPQIYGYTF. The variable domain in full, with the rest retrieved from reference TRBV7-2 and TRBJ1-2, is GAGVSQSPSNKVTEKGKDVELRCDPISGHTALYWYRQSLGQGLEFLIYFQGNSAPDKSGLPSDRFSAERTGGSVSTLTIQRTQQEDSAVYLCASSPGTGPQIYGYTFGSGTRLTVV.

The V call is TRBV6-6, the J call TRBJ1-4; D is unclear. CDR1 is MNHNY, CDR2 SVGAGI, per germline (reference sequence). This CDR3 is 15 amino acids long. The germline V and J ends were trimmed by 2 bases and 3 bases, with 10 bases remaining between them. The CDR3 reads CASSYDGSSNEKLFF. The DNA of the CDR3 is TGTGCCAGCAGTTACGACGGGAGTTCTAATGAAAAACTGTTTTTT.

V gene TRBV5-5 combines with J gene TRBJ2-1; D is possibly TRBD1 (6 bases). Germline CDR1 reads SGHKS; CDR2 reads YYEKEE (reference sequence). The CDR3 contains 15 residues. Trimming took off 5 bases at V and 0 bases at J, with 12 bases between the two ends. The CDR3 sequence: CASRKTGISYNEQFF. As DNA, the CDR3 is TGTGCCAGCAGAAAAACAGGGATCTCCTACAATGAGCAGTTCTTC.

The chain is built from TRBV19 and TRBJ1-4, with TRBD1 matching over 7 bases. The trim removed 11 bases at V and 1 base at J, leaving 10 bases unmatched. Germline V gene lookup returns CDR1 LNHDA and CDR2 SQIVND (reference sequence). The CDR3 contains 15 residues. This CDR3 reads CALLEQGETNEKLFF. The DNA of the CDR3 is TGTGCCTTACTGGAGCAGGGGGAAACTAATGAAAAACTGTTTTTT.

The CDR3 DNA sequence: TGTGCCAGTAGTGGGAGGCCAGGGACTAGCAATCAGCCCCAGCATTTT. Its protein is CASSGRPGTSNQPQHF. The gene calls are TRBV19 and TRBJ1-5; maybe TRBD1 (5 bases). The CDR3 runs 16 residues. With 5 bases removed from V and 0 bases from J, the gap between germline ends came to 14 bases. CDR1 LNHDA and CDR2 SQIVND come from the germline V gene (reference sequence).

The chain carries TRBV2 and TRBJ2-1; D is possibly TRBD1 (6 bases). The CDR3 length is 15 residues. Germline V lookup: CDR1 SNHLY, CDR2 FYNNEI. V was clipped by 10 bases and J by 11 bases, with 27 bases between them. The CDR3 region has the DNA TGTGCCAACAGAGCACAGGGATCTGTAGCCCGCCAGCAGTTCTTC. Its translation is CANRAQGSVARQQFF. Full variable domain (rest looked up from reference TRBV2 and TRBJ2-1): EPEVTQTPSHQVTQMGQEVILRCVPISNHLYFYWYRQILGQKVEFLVSFYNNEISEKSEIFDDQFSVERPDGSNFTLKIRSTKLEDSAMYFCANRAQGSVARQQFFGPGTRLTVL.

The V gene is TRBV6-6, the J gene TRBJ1-2; a weak D match, TRBD1 (5 bases). V was trimmed by 6 bases and J by 6 bases, leaving 23 bases between them. Germline CDR1 is MNHNY and CDR2 is SVGAGI (reference sequence). The CDR3 spans 16 residues. CDR3 residues: CASRSFIGTAVDGYTF. In DNA, the CDR3 is TGTGCCAGCAGATCCTTTATAGGGACGGCGGTCGATGGCTACACCTTC.

CDR3 protein: CATSGQTGDANYGYTF. The CDR3, as DNA: TGTGCCACCAGCGGACAGACAGGGGACGCTAACTATGGCTACACCTTC. This chain uses TRBV15 with TRBJ1-2, with TRBD1 matching over 8 bases. This CDR3 is 16 amino acids long. CDR1 and CDR2 from the germline V gene are LNHNV and YYDKDF (reference sequence). The junction had 8 bases not matched to a gene; V was cut back by 5 bases and J by 0 bases.

V and J are TRBV6-2 or TRBV6-3 and TRBJ1-5; weak D call: TRBD1 (5 bases). This CDR3 contains 14 residues. Per the germline V gene, CDR1 is MNHEY and CDR2 is SVGEGT. V was trimmed by 3 bases and J by 2 bases, leaving 8 bases between them. Here the CDR3 reads CASSYWGGNQPQHF. CDR3 nucleotides: TGTGCCAGCAGTTATTGGGGGGGCAATCAGCCCCAGCATTTT.

This clone is a singleton in its sample. The rearrangement links TRBV28 to TRBJ1-5, with a tentative D call TRBD1 (5 bases). The CDR3 has 14 residues. Germline assignment: CDR1 MDHEN and CDR2 SYDVKM. Deletions cut 2 bases from V and 2 bases from J, with 7 bases between. The CDR3: CASSLQGRNQPQHF. The DNA for the CDR3 is TGTGCCAGCAGTTTACAGGGTCGCAATCAGCCCCAGCATTTT. The whole variable domain, filled in from reference TRBV28 and TRBJ1-5, reads DVKVTQSSRYLVKRTGEKVFLECVQDMDHENMFWYRQDPGLGLRLIYFSYDVKMKEKGDIPEGYSVSREKKERFSLILESASTNQTSMYLCASSLQGRNQPQHFGDGTRLSIL.

The CDR3 here is CASSPGNQPQHF. The CDR3 coding sequence is TGTGCCAGCAGTCCCGGAAATCAGCCCCAGCATTTT. This chain joins TRBV12-3 or TRBV12-4 and TRBJ1-5; D is unclear. The V gene lost 5 bases and the J gene lost 4 bases, with 6 bases spanning the gap. This CDR3 contains 12 residues.

The chain is built from TRBV27 and TRBJ1-5, with a tentative D call TRBD1 (5 bases). The CDR3 runs to 14 residues. Deletions cut 5 bases from V and 3 bases from J, with 11 bases between. The germline V gene encodes CDR1 MNHEY and CDR2 SMNVEV (reference sequence). The CDR3 is CASSDGAANQPQHF. The CDR3 DNA reads as TGTGCCAGCAGTGATGGGGCAGCCAATCAGCCCCAGCATTTT.

V gene TRBV19 combines with J gene TRBJ1-5; TRBD1 matches at 9 bases. Germline V CDR1 and CDR2: LNHDA, SQIVND (reference sequence). V trimming: 7 bases; J trimming: 3 bases; junction bases outside the gene matches: 7. This CDR3 is 15 amino acids long. The CDR3: CASKGTGPDNQPQHF. For the CDR3, the DNA is TGTGCCAGTAAAGGGACAGGGCCGGACAATCAGCCCCAGCATTTT.

The rearrangement joins TRBV11-3 to TRBJ2-1; D is perhaps TRBD1 (5 bases). The V and J ends lost 5 bases and 7 bases respectively, with 9 bases between them. CDR3 size: 12 residues. Germline CDR1 reads SGHNT; CDR2 reads YENEEA. The DNA for the CDR3 is TGTGCCAGCAGCCTTCAGGGAAATGAGCAGTTCTTC. It is translated as CASSLQGNEQFF.

This clone turned up a few times. V is TRBV7-9 and J is TRBJ2-1; 7 bases align to TRBD1. Germline V gene lookup returns CDR1 SEHNR and CDR2 FQNEAQ (reference sequence). The CDR3 is made up of 13 amino acids. V dropped 5 bases and J dropped 8; count of bases not matched to a gene: 6. The CDR3 nucleotides read TGTGCCAGCAGCAAACAGGGGAAGGATGAGCAGTTCTTC. This sequence encodes CASSKQGKDEQFF.